These T cell receptor beta chains were read from a single sample in a study of shared clonotypes between healthy human individuals. Clones were sequenced by immunoSEQ multiplex PCR, and TCRdb holds only the in-frame ones, with some missing. In the table there are some 2.1 million clones, just under 95% of which are singletons. Sequenced input: naive CD8+ T cells sorted from blood. The receptor source for this set is a man between 18 and 29 years old in good health. Both conserved end residues are part of each CDR3. A D gene is named only where the DNA matches it firmly. Not all rows give a size; the values are once, few, many and, for expanded clones, a class.

V gene: TRBV4-1
D gene: TRBD2
J gene: TRBJ2-1
clone size: .
CDR3 protein: CASTTSGLSYNEQFF
CDR3 DNA: TGCGCCAGCACGACTAGCGGGCTCTCCTACAATGAGCAGTTCTTC

V gene: TRBV27
D gene: TRBD1
J gene: TRBJ1-6
clone size: .
CDR3 protein: CASNLDRGVNSPLHF
CDR3 DNA: TGTGCCAGCAACCTGGACAGGGGAGTTAATTCACCCCTCCACTTT

V gene: TRBV30
D gene: TRBD2
J gene: TRBJ2-1
clone size: once
CDR3 protein: CAWSVGLAGVYNEQFF
CDR3 DNA: TGTGCCTGGAGTGTAGGACTAGCGGGAGTCTACAATGAGCAGTTCTTC

V gene: TRBV5-4
D gene: .
J gene: TRBJ1-3
clone size: .
CDR3 protein: CASSLVGPQGWDTIYF
CDR3 DNA: TGTGCCAGCAGCTTGGTCGGTCCCCAAGGTTGGGACACCATATATTTT

V gene: TRBV6-5
D gene: .
J gene: TRBJ2-7
clone size: .
CDR3 protein: CASSHRDSSYEQYF
CDR3 DNA: TGTGCCAGCAGCCACCGGGACTCCTCCTACGAGCAGTACTTC

V gene: TRBV27
D gene: .
J gene: TRBJ1-2
clone size: once
CDR3 protein: CASSLLPLRRAGNYGYTF
CDR3 DNA: TGTGCCAGCAGTTTATTGCCCCTCCGTAGGGCCGGCAACTATGGCTACACCTTC

V gene: TRBV5-6
D gene: TRBD1
J gene: TRBJ2-1
clone size: .
CDR3 protein: CASGQGGEQFF
CDR3 DNA: TGTGCCAGCGGACAGGGCGGCGAGCAGTTCTTC

V gene: TRBV27
D gene: .
J gene: TRBJ2-1
clone size: .
CDR3 protein: CASSFIVVGGLHNEQFF
CDR3 DNA: TGTGCCAGCAGTTTCATTGTTGTGGGGGGGCTCCACAATGAGCAGTTCTTC

V gene: TRBV6-4
D gene: TRBD1
J gene: TRBJ1-1
clone size: .
CDR3 protein: CASTTGAKDTEAFF
CDR3 DNA: TGTGCCAGCACCACAGGGGCGAAGGACACTGAAGCTTTCTTT

V gene: TRBV7-8
D gene: .
J gene: TRBJ1-1
clone size: .
CDR3 protein: CASSLDGRAEAFF
CDR3 DNA: TGTGCCAGCAGCTTAGATGGCAGGGCTGAAGCTTTCTTT

V gene: TRBV1
D gene: .
J gene: TRBJ2-7
clone size: .
CDR3 protein: CTSSQEWPRSSYEQYF
CDR3 DNA: TGCACCAGCAGCCAAGAGTGGCCTAGGAGCTCCTACGAGCAGTACTTC

V gene: TRBV6-5
D gene: .
J gene: TRBJ2-3
clone size: once
CDR3 protein: CASSYGEGTDTQYF
CDR3 DNA: TGTGCCAGCAGTTACGGGGAGGGCACAGATACGCAGTATTTT

V gene: TRBV5-4
D gene: TRBD1
J gene: TRBJ2-7
clone size: .
CDR3 protein: CASSGGTGLAYEQYF
CDR3 DNA: TGTGCCAGCAGCGGGGGGACAGGGTTGGCCTACGAGCAGTACTTC

V gene: TRBV2
D gene: TRBD1
J gene: TRBJ2-7
clone size: .
CDR3 protein: CASSWTGDALYEQYF
CDR3 DNA: TGTGCCAGCAGCTGGACAGGGGACGCCCTCTACGAGCAGTACTTC